This is a list of T cell receptor beta chains from one sample in a study of cytomegalovirus exposure and HLA in healthy donors. Some clones are missing from TCRdb's copy, which holds only in-frame ones; the method was immunoSEQ multiplex PCR. The sample totals tens of thousands of clones; its top ten clones hold 9.5% to 15%. What was sequenced was PBMCs. These receptors originate from a man aged 18 to 30 in good health and CMV-seropositive. Both conserved end residues are part of each CDR3. A D gene is named only where the DNA matches it firmly.

>NA|TRBV6-1|TRBJ2-7
TGTGCCAGCAGTGAAGCCCAGCGCCACTACGAGCAGTACTTC
CASSEAQRHYEQYF
>NA|TRBV2|TRBJ1-2
TGTGCCAGCAGTGAAGGCCGGGGGAACGGCTACACCTTC
CASSEGRGNGYTF
>NA|TRBV28|TRBJ2-7
TGTGCCAGCATCCGCGGGGCGGACTACGAGCAGTACTTC
CASIRGADYEQYF
>TRBD1|TRBV30|TRBJ2-5
TGTGCCTGGAGTGAGGACAGGGTGAGAGGAGAGACCCAGTACTTC
CAWSEDRVRGETQYF
>NA|TRBV4-1|TRBJ1-5
TGCGCCAGCAGCCAAGAAGTTGGCAGCAATCAGCCCCAGCATTTT
CASSQEVGSNQPQHF
>NA|TRBV21-1|TRBJ1-1
TGTGCCAGCAGCAAATGGGGTAGGACAGGGGGCCTTGAAGCTTTCTTT
CASSKWGRTGGLEAFF
>TRBD2|TRBV30|TRBJ2-1
TGTGCCTGGAGTGAGGGACTAGGGAGTAATGAGCAGTTCTTC
CAWSEGLGSNEQFF
>NA|TRBV6-6|TRBJ1-1
TGTGCCAGCAGGTACGCAGGGATGGAAGCTTTCTTT
CASRYAGMEAFF
>NA|TRBV11-2|TRBJ2-3
TGTGCCAGCAGCTTCAGGGGTACAGATACGCAGTATTTT
CASSFRGTDTQYF
>TRBD2|TRBV30|TRBJ2-1
TGTGCCTGGAGTACCGCCGGGACTAGCGGTGGGAGGCAGTTCTTC
CAWSTAGTSGGRQFF
>TRBD1|TRBV7-9|TRBJ2-1
TGTGCCAGCCGTGGGACAGAGTACAATGAGCAGTTCTTC
CASRGTEYNEQFF
>TRBD2|TRBV7-3|TRBJ2-5
TGTGCCAGCAGCTTATCCTCGGCGGGAGCGGAGACCCAGTACTTC
CASSLSSAGAETQYF
>TRBD1|TRBV23-1|TRBJ1-1
TGCGCCAGCAGCGACGGGACAGGGGACACTGAAGCTTTCTTT
CASSDGTGDTEAFF
>NA|TRBV15|TRBJ1-5
TGTGCCACCGAGAAAGAGAGAAGCAATCAGCCCCAGCATTTT
CATEKERSNQPQHF
>NA|TRBV19|TRBJ1-1
TGTGCCAGCCTCACCCCACAGAACACTGAAGCTTTCTTT
CASLTPQNTEAFF
>TRBD2|TRBV28|TRBJ2-2
TGTGCCAGCAGTTCCTCCGAACTAGCGTCGAACACCGGGGAGCTGTTTTTT
CASSSSELASNTGELFF
>TRBD2|TRBV5-1|TRBJ2-1
TGCGCCAGCAGCTTGGAAGGGACTAGCGGAAACAATGAGCAGTTCTTC
CASSLEGTSGNNEQFF
>NA|TRBV12-5|TRBJ1-1
TGTGCTAGTTGCTGGGGGACTGGGAACACTGAAGCTTTCTTT
CASCWGTGNTEAFF
>TRBD2|TRBV7-2|TRBJ2-1
TGTGCCAGCAACTTAGGGGCTAGCGGGGGGTATGAGCAGTTCTTC
CASNLGASGGYEQFF
>TRBD1|TRBV11-1|TRBJ2-1
TGTGCCAGCGGGACAGGCTACAATGAGCAGTTCTTC
CASGTGYNEQFF
>NA|TRBV27|TRBJ1-5
TGTGCCAGCAGTCCCCTTAGCAATCAGCCCCAGCATTTT
CASSPLSNQPQHF
>TRBD1|TRBV5-4|TRBJ2-3
TGTGCCAGCAGCTTAAGGGGGCGCACAGATACGCAGTATTTT
CASSLRGRTDTQYF
>NA|TRBV10-1|TRBJ2-7
TGCGCCAGCAGTGATGGCGGGACCCCCTACGAGCAGTACTTC
CASSDGGTPYEQYF
>TRBD2|TRBV5-1|TRBJ2-2
TGCGCCAGCAGCTTGGCCGGACTAGCGGTGAACACCGGGGAGCTGTTTTTT
CASSLAGLAVNTGELFF
>NA|TRBV11-2|TRBJ2-7
TGTGCCAGCAGCTTTACCCAGGGCAAGTCCTACGAGCAGTACTTC
CASSFTQGKSYEQYF
>NA|TRBV30|TRBJ2-1
TGTGCCTGGAGCCGCGGGTCTTACAATGAGCAGTTCTTC
CAWSRGSYNEQFF
>NA|TRBV18|TRBJ1-4
TGTGCCAGCTCGCTCGGGGGTGCAACTAATGAAAAACTGTTTTTT
CASSLGGATNEKLFF
>TRBD2|TRBV19|TRBJ2-3
TGTGCCAGTAGTATTACTAGCGGGTTTCTATCGGGGCAGTATTTT
CASSITSGFLSGQYF
>TRBD1|TRBV29-1|TRBJ2-7
TGCAGCGTTCGATCGACAGGGGGGAACGAGCAGTACTTC
CSVRSTGGNEQYF
>NA|TRBV19|TRBJ1-3
TGTGCCAGTAGTATAGGTCTCGTTCGGGTTGGAAACACCATATATTTT
CASSIGLVRVGNTIYF
>TRBD2|TRBV4-1|TRBJ2-2
TGCGCCAGCAGGTTGCTAGCGGCGAACACCGGGGAGCTGTTTTTT
CASRLLAANTGELFF
>TRBD1|TRBV11-2|TRBJ1-4
TGTGCCAGCAGCTGGGGACAGGGATTTGAAAAACTGTTTTTT
CASSWGQGFEKLFF
>NA|TRBV29-1|TRBJ1-1
TGCAGCGTAAGCTCGGGTGGGAACACTGAAGCTTTCTTT
CSVSSGGNTEAFF
>TRBD1|TRBV6-5|TRBJ2-7
TGTGCCAGCAGTTCGCAGGGGGCCCTCTACGAGCAGTACTTC
CASSSQGALYEQYF
>NA|TRBV25-1|TRBJ2-5
TGTGCCAGCGGCCCTGGTGGCAAAGAGACCCAGTACTTC
CASGPGGKETQYF
>NA|TRBV27|TRBJ1-3
TGTGCCAGCAGTTTCAACTCGTATGGAAACACCATATATTTT
CASSFNSYGNTIYF
>TRBD1|TRBV2|TRBJ1-2
TGTGCCAGCAGTGGGGACAGGGGTGGCTACACCTTC
CASSGDRGGYTF
>NA|TRBV29-1|TRBJ2-3
TGCAGCGTTAAAGGTGGGGGGACAGATACGCAGTATTTT
CSVKGGGTDTQYF
>NA|TRBV27|TRBJ2-7
TGTGCCAGCAGTCCAATAGGACAGGGTACTAGCGAGTCCTACGAGCAGTACTTC
CASSPIGQGTSESYEQYF
>TRBD1|TRBV11-2|TRBJ2-2
TGTGCCAGCAGCTTGACAGGGAACGTCGGGGAGCTGTTTTTT
CASSLTGNVGELFF
>NA|TRBV11-2|TRBJ2-5
TGTGCCAGCAGCTTAGATCTAATGGGGGCGGAGACCCAGTACTTC
CASSLDLMGAETQYF
>TRBD1|TRBV7-2|TRBJ1-4
TGTGCCAGCAGCCCCCCGAACAGGGGGAATGAAAAACTGTTTTTT
CASSPPNRGNEKLFF
>TRBD2|TRBV4-1|TRBJ2-1
TGCGCCAGCAGCCAACAATTAGCGGGAGGATCATACAATGAGCAGTTCTTC
CASSQQLAGGSYNEQFF
>TRBD1|TRBV10-1|TRBJ2-2
TGCGCCACCAGACAGGGCGCCGGGGAGCTGTTTTTT
CATRQGAGELFF
>NA|TRBV10-2|TRBJ2-7
TGCGCCAGCAGAGGACAGTCCCTCGCCTACGAGCAGTACTTC
CASRGQSLAYEQYF
>NA|TRBV28|TRBJ1-5
TGTGCCACCAGTTTCCGGGGGAATCAGCCCCAGCATTTT
CATSFRGNQPQHF
>TRBD1|TRBV6-7|TRBJ1-5
TGTGCCAGCAGTGCCGGGACAGGGACTCAGCCCCAGCATTTT
CASSAGTGTQPQHF
>TRBD1|TRBV9|TRBJ2-5
TGTGCCAGCAGCGCCGGACAGGGGCAAGAGACCCAGTACTTC
CASSAGQGQETQYF
>TRBD2|TRBV6-1|TRBJ2-7
TGTGCCAGCAGTGAACGAGCGGGAGGGCCACACGAGCAGTACTTC
CASSERAGGPHEQYF